This T cell receptor (beta chain) was recovered during a study of shared clonotypes between healthy human individuals (TCRdb year 2020). With respect to the entire study: The cohort comprised two women and a few men aged 18 to 49 years. To estimate repertoire size and how much clonotype sharing occurs between individuals, the study deeply sequenced the blood TCR repertoires of 4 to 6 healthy adults. Between about 0.9 and 9 billion PBMCs per donor were obtained by leukapheresis. Per donor, three plates each were used for CD4 naive and CD4 memory, two for CD8 naive, and one for CD8 memory. To increase sequencing depth and limit assay-specific biases, different laboratories used diverse techniques to prepare libraries and sequence TCR repertoires. Beyond this particular receptor, the publication reports: Estimated clonotype richness was generally larger for naive than for memory subsets. The small number of donors limited the genetic and exposure-history diversity represented. Only blood was sampled, and tissue TCR repertoires likely differ from those in blood. Sharing across a handful of donors was observed for around 4.8% of naive CD4, 3% to 3.5% of naive CD8, about 2.3% of memory CD4, and around 0.4% of memory CD8 clonotypes. Based on pairwise subsampling, the degree of clonotype sharing among donors was expected to be affected by sequencing depth. Rarefaction of sorted-subset datasets indicated incomplete sequencing despite the large sequencing depth. Higher generation probabilities were observed for clonotypes shared by all four sorted-subset donors than for non-shared clonotypes.

The donors were healthy, HIV-negative adults who had no recently reported acute infections or vaccinations. Every donor was a Caucasian adult residing in Nashville, Tennessee, USA. CD4+ T cells were enriched by magnetic negative selection, after which naive cells were positively selected on CD45RA and the negative fraction was taken as the memory subset. Blood was collected by leukapheresis, and PBMCs were isolated by Ficoll-Histopaque density gradient centrifugation and then cryopreserved in liquid nitrogen vapor phase. Purity and quantity of every magnetically sorted T cell population were checked by analytical flow cytometry. Each sorted fraction had its genomic DNA isolated and then quantified by UV absorbance on a Nanodrop 2000c. Using the deep immunoSEQ assay, multiplex PCR amplified TCR CDR3 regions from genomic DNA. Extracted genomic DNA from each cell subset was spread evenly across all wells of several immunoSEQ 96-well plates, with each plate serving as a replicate. For sorted subsets, roughly 190 ng of genomic DNA, equivalent to 25,000 to 30,000 T cell genomes, went into each replicate PCR. Purified libraries were measured with a Qubit 3.0 fluorometer, size-checked on a Bioanalyzer 2100, and measured again with the KAPA Library Quantification kit. A separate single-read 150-cycle Illumina NextSeq 550 flow cell was used to sequence each immunoSEQ 96-well plate. The source study handled its data this way. Because the immunoSEQ output included only junctional sequences and no quality scores, the filtering could not be the same as the filtering used for full-length reads. Sequences were annotated with PyIR, a Python wrapper for IgBLAST v1.9, using IMGT germline references to assign V/J genes and CDR3. Reads were filtered out if the reads had weak V/J assignments (E-value above 1e-6), no CDR3, stop codons, out-of-frame junctions, or ambiguous translated residues. V3J clonotypes were defined by identical inferred V gene, J gene, and CDR3 amino acid sequence. To compute the percentage overlap between repertoires, the number of shared unique clonotypes was divided by the size of the smaller repertoire. Richness of each repertoire was evaluated using RTK rarefaction, the Chao1 estimator, and Recon v2.1 estimates of unobserved clonotypes. For all TCRbeta clonotypes obtained by the gDNA method from a few donors, generation probabilities were computed with OLGA. This immuneACCESS table, as held by TCRdb, lists in-frame sequences with V and J called but not all clones. Of the missing ones, under half trace to an unresolved V gene in checked studies; the others have no known cause. V and J calls and clone size are those listed in that table; D and trimming were worked out from the DNA. The sample includes over 1.5 million clones, with around 98% observed a single time. About 0.45% of the sample is taken by the ten largest.

For this clone: Its antigen has not been determined. One base away there is no much larger clone; base qualities are not given.

This clonotype was sampled from a man aged 25 to 45 in good health. The sequencing sample was made of naive CD4+ T cells sorted from blood. The cell subset or site label, as the study defines it: CD45RA+ positively selected.

The CDR3 loop reads CASSLAKNIQYF. The DNA sequence reads TGTGCCAGCAGTTTAGCCAAAAACATTCAGTACTTC. This receptor chain uses TRBV27 and TRBJ2-4, with no reliable assignment of the D segment. The V end loses 2 bases and the J end loses 1 base, and a stretch of 0 bases separates them. From its cysteine to its phenylalanine, the CDR3 spans 12 amino acids. The DNA shown is the 36-base CDR3, in frame from base 1. The germline V gene (reference sequence) supplies CDR1 MNHEY and CDR2 SMNVEV.